This TCR beta chain was recovered during a study of cytomegalovirus exposure and HLA in healthy donors. For the study at large: Earlier work reported 100 million or so unique TCR beta sequences from 150 million to 200 million T cells. Unique TCRs numbering around 80 million, obtained from HLA-typed donors, made up an early data release.

Concerning this clone: Its antigen is undetermined.

General study points: In an earlier analysis, productive rearrangement rates for most beta V segments clustered near 87% or 30%.

Germline V CDR1 and CDR2: SQVTM, ANQGSEA. The CDR3 contains 15 residues. V lost 5 bases and J lost 8; bases outside the gene matches: 14. The PCR employed 60 Vbeta primers together with 13 Jbeta primers. Repertoires were generated with immunoSEQ multiplex PCR, while TCRdb's copy carries only in-frame clones and drops some. Among around 150,000 clones listed, approximately 80% were seen once. The specimen sequenced was PBMCs. This TCR was recovered from a man younger than 45 in good health and CMV-seronegative. The chain has TRBV29-1 and TRBJ2-1; 8 bases are a match to TRBD1. The CDR3 spells CSVNPGTGDVDEQFF. The CDR3 bases are TGCAGCGTTAATCCCGGGACAGGTGATGTGGATGAGCAGTTCTTC.